What follows describes a single TCR beta chain. No antigen is known for it. The sample comes from a study of blood T cells in healthy people across ages. Study-level points and caveats: Long-lived and aged donors differed, with more naive CD4+ cells and higher diversity in the long-lived.

Primers used in a second PCR of about 6 to 11 cycles were a sample-barcoded 5' primer and a J-beta primer mix. All cDNA molecules were each tagged by a template-switch adaptor with 12 random nucleotides. Researchers report that each sample yielded at least 3 million CDR3-containing paired-end reads. TCRdb independently ran MiXCR on the 5' RACE reads; one entry per CDR3 protein. The table shows approximately 1,700,000 distinct CDR3 sequences, with approximately 39% occurring only once. CDR1 and CDR2 from the germline V gene are SGHTA and FQGNSA. The CDR3 extends over 15 amino acids. With V trimmed by 5 bases and J by 5 bases, 11 bases remained unmatched.

V gene TRBV7-2 combines with J gene TRBJ1-1; 7 nucleotides line up with TRBD1. Specimen: blood. This TCR derives from a human donor in good health. Written as DNA, the CDR3 is TGTGCCAGCAGCCCCCCGAGTAGGGGGCGAACTGAAGCTTTCTTT. The encoded protein is CASSPPSRGRTEAFF.